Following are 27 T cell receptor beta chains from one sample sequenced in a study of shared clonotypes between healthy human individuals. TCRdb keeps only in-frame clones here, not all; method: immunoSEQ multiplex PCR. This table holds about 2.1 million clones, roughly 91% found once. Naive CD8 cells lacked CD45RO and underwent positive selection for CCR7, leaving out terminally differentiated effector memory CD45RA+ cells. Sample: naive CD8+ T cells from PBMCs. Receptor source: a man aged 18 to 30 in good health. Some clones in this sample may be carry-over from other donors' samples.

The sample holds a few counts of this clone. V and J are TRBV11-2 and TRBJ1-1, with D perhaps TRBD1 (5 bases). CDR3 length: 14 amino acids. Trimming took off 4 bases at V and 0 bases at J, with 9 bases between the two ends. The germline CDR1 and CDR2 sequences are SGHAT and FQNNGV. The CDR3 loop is CASSSGRMNTEAFF. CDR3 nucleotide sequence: TGTGCCAGCAGCTCGGGACGAATGAACACTGAAGCTTTCTTT.

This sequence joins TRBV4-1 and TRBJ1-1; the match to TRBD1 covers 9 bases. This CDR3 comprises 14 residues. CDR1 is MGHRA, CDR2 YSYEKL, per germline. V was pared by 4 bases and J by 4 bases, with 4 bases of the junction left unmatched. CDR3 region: CASSPTGGVTEAFF. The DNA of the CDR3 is TGCGCCAGCAGCCCGACAGGGGGGGTCACTGAAGCTTTCTTT.

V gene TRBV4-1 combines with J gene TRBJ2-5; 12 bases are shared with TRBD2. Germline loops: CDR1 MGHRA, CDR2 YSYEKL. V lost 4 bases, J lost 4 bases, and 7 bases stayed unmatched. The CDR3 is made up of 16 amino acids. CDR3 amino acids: CASSLLAGGPGETQYF. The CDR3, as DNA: TGCGCCAGCAGCCTCCTAGCGGGAGGGCCGGGAGAGACCCAGTACTTC.

The CDR3 reads CASSEEQGSYEQYF. CDR3 nucleotides: TGTGCCAGCAGTGAAGAACAGGGTTCCTACGAGCAGTACTTC. The chain uses TRBV6-1 and TRBJ2-7, with D possibly TRBD1 on 6 matching bases. This CDR3 has 14 amino acids. CDR1 is MNHNS, CDR2 SASEGT, per germline. The germline V and J ends were trimmed by 1 base and 1 base, with 8 bases remaining between them.

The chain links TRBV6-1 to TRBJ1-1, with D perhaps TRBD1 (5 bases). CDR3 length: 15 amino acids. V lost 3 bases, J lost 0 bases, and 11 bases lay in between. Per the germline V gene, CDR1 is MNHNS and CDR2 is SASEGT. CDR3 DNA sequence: TGTGCCAGCAGTGAGTACAGGCGGATGAACACTGAAGCTTTCTTT. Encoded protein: CASSEYRRMNTEAFF.

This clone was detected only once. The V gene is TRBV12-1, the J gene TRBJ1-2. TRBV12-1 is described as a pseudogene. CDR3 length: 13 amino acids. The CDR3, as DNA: TGTGCCAGCAGCTTTTGCGGGACGGAGGGCTACACCTTC. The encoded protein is CASSFCGTEGYTF.

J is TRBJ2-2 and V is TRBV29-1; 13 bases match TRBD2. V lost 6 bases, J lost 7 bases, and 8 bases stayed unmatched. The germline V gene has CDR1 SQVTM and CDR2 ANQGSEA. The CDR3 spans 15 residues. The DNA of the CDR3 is TGCAGCGTCGAAACTAGCGGGAGGGCCTTCGGGGAGCTGTTTTTT. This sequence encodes CSVETSGRAFGELFF.

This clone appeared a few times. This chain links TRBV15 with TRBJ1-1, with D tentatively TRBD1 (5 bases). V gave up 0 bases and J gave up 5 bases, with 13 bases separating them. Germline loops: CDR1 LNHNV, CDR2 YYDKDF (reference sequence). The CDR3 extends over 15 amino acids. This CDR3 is CATSREWSGSTEAFF. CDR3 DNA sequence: TGTGCCACCAGCAGAGAGTGGTCAGGGAGTACTGAAGCTTTCTTT. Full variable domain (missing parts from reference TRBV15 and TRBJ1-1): DAMVIQNPRYQVTQFGKPVTLSCSQTLNHNVMYWYQQKSSQAPKLLFHYYDKDFNNEADTPDNFQSRRPNTSFCFLDIRSPGLGDTAMYLCATSREWSGSTEAFFGQGTRLTVV.

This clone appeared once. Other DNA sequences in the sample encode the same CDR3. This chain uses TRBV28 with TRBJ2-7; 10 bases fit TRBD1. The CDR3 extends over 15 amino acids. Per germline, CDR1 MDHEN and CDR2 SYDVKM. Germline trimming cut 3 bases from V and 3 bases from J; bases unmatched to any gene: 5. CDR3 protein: CASSLGTGVSYEQYF. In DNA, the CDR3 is TGTGCCAGCAGTTTGGGGACAGGGGTAAGCTACGAGCAGTACTTC.

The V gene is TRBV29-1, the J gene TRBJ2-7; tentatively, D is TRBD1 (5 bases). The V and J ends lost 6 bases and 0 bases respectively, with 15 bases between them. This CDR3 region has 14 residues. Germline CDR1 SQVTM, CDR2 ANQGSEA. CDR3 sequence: CSVTDILNSYEQYF. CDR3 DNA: TGCAGCGTGACGGACATATTAAACTCCTACGAGCAGTACTTC.

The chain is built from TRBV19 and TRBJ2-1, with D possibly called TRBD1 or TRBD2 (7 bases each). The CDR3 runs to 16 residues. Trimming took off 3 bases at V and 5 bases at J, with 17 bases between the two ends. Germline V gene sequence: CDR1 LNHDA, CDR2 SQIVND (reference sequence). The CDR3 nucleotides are TGTGCCAGTAGTATCGACAGGGAGGGAGCCGACAATGAGCAGTTCTTC. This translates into CASSIDREGADNEQFF.

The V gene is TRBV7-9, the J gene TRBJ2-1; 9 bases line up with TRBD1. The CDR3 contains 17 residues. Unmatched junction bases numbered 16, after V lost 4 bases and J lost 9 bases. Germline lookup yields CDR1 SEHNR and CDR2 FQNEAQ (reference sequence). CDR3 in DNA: TGTGCCAGCAGCTCGACGACCGGGACAGGGACACTCCTTGAGCAGTTCTTC. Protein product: CASSSTTGTGTLLEQFF.

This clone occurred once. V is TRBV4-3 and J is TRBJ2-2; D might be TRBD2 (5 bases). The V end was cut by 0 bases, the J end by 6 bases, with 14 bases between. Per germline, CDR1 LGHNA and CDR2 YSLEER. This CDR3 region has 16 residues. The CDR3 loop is CASSQDRLARAGELFF. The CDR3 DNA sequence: TGCGCCAGCAGCCAAGATCGGCTAGCTAGGGCCGGGGAGCTGTTTTTT.

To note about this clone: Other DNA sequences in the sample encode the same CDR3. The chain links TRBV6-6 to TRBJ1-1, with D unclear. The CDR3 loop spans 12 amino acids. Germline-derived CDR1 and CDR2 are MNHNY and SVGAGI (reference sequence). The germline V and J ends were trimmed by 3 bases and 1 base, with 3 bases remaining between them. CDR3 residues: CASSYSNTEAFF. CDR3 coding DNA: TGTGCCAGCAGTTATTCGAACACTGAAGCTTTCTTT.

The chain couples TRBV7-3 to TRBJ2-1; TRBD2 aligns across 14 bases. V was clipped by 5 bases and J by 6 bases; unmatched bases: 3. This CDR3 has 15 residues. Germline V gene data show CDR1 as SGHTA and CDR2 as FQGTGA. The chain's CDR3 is CASSEGLAGANEQFF. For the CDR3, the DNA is TGTGCCAGCAGCGAGGGACTAGCGGGAGCCAATGAGCAGTTCTTC.

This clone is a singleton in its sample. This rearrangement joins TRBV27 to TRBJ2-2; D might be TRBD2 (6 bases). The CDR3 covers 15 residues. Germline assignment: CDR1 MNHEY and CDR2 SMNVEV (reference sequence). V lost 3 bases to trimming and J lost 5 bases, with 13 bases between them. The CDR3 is CASSFGRDFTGELFF. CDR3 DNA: TGTGCCAGCAGTTTTGGTAGGGACTTTACCGGGGAGCTGTTTTTT.

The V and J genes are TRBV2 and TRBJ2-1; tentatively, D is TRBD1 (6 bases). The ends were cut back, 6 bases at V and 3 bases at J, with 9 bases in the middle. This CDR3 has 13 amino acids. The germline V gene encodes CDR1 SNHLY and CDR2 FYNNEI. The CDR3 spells CASSRGYYNEQFF. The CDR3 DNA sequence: TGTGCCAGCAGCAGGGGCTACTACAATGAGCAGTTCTTC.

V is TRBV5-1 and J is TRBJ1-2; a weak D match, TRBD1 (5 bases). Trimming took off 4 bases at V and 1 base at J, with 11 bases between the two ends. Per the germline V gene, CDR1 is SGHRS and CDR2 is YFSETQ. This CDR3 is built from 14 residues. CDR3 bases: TGCGCCAGCAGCGGCCGGGACTTTAACTATGGCTACACCTTC. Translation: CASSGRDFNYGYTF. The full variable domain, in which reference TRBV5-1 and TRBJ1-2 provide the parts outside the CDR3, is KAGVTQTPRYLIKTRGQQVTLSCSPISGHRSVSWYQQTPGQGLQFLFEYFSETQRNKGNFPGRFSGRQFSNSRSEMNVSTLELGDSALYLCASSGRDFNYGYTFGSGTRLTVV.

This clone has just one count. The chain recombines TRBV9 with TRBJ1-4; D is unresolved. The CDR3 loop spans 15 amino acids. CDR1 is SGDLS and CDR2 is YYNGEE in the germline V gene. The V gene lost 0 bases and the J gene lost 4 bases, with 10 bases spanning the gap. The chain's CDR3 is CASSVAGKLNEKLFF. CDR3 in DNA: TGTGCCAGCAGCGTAGCGGGGAAACTTAATGAAAAACTGTTTTTT.

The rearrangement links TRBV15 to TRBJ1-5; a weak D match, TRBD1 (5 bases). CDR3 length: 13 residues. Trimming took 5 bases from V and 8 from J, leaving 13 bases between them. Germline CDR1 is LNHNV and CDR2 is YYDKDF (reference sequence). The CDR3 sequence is CATSSGSRKPQHF. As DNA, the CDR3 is TGTGCCACCAGCTCAGGGTCCAGGAAGCCCCAGCATTTT.

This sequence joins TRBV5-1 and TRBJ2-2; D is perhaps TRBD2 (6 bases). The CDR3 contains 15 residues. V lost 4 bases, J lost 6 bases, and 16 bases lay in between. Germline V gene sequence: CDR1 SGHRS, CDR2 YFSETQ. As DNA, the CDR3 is TGCGCCAGCAGCCACCGGGACTCCCGGCCCGGGGAGCTGTTTTTT. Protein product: CASSHRDSRPGELFF.

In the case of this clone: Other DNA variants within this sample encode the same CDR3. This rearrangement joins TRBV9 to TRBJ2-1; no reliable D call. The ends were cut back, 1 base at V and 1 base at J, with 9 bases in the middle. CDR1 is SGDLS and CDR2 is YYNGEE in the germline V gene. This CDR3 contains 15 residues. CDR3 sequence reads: CASSVSGRSYNEQFF. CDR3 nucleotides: TGTGCCAGCAGCGTATCCGGCCGTTCCTACAATGAGCAGTTCTTC.

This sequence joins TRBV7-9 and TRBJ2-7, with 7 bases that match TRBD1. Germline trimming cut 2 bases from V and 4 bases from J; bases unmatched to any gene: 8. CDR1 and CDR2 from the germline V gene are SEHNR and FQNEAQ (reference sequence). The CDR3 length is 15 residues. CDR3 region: CASSLQQGIQYEQYF. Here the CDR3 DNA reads TGTGCCAGCAGCTTACAACAGGGGATTCAATACGAGCAGTACTTC.

The CDR3 DNA reads as TGTGCCAGCAGCGTCGGACAGGGGGCTGGCAATCGGCAGTTCTTC. Protein product: CASSVGQGAGNRQFF. J is TRBJ2-1 and V is TRBV9, with 11 nucleotides matching TRBD1. V lost 2 bases, J lost 12 bases, and 10 bases stayed unmatched. The CDR3 contains 15 residues. Germline loops: CDR1 SGDLS, CDR2 YYNGEE.

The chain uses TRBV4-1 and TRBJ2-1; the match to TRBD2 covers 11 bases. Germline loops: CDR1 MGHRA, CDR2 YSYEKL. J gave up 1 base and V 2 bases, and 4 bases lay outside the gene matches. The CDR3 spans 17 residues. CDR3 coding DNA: TGCGCCAGCAGCCAAATAGCGGGAGGGAAATCCTACAATGAGCAGTTCTTC. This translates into CASSQIAGGKSYNEQFF.

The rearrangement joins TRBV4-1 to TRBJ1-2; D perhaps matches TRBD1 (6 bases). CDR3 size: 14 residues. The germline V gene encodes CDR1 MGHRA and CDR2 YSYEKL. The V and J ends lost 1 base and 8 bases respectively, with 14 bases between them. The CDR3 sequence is CASSQGWGRRGYTF. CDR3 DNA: TGCGCCAGCAGCCAAGGTTGGGGGCGGCGGGGCTACACCTTC.

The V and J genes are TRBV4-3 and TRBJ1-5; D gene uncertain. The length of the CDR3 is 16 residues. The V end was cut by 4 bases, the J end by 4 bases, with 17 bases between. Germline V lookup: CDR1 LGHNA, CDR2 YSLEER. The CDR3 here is CASSPTRTIGNQPQHF. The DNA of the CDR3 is TGCGCCAGCAGCCCCACGAGAACCATCGGGAATCAGCCCCAGCATTTT.